Listed here are 7 T cell receptor beta chains from one sample, sequenced in a study of blood T cell repertoires in COVID-19. The repertoire was sequenced with immunoSEQ multiplex PCR; TCRdb's copy has only in-frame clones and lacks some. The table records tens of thousands of clones, more than 65% of them present only once. Sequencing was performed on peripheral blood. Receptors were obtained from a woman older than 75 with active or convalescent COVID-19.

The sample holds one count of this clone. The genes are TRBV25-1 and TRBJ1-4; the match to TRBD1 covers 9 bases. Germline values: CDR1 MGHDK, CDR2 SYGVNS. V shed 1 base and J 8 bases; nucleotides not matched to a gene: 11. This CDR3 is 17 amino acids long. CDR3 in DNA: TGTGCCAGCAGTGAATGGGGGACAGGGACGATTGGAGAAAAACTGTTTTTT. It translates to CASSEWGTGTIGEKLFF.

The V call is TRBV6-2 or TRBV6-3, the J call TRBJ2-1, with 7 bases fitting TRBD2. The CDR3 sequence is 16 residues long. CDR1 is MNHEY, CDR2 SVGEGT, per germline. With V trimmed by 2 bases and J by 2 bases, 6 bases remained unmatched. For the CDR3, the DNA is TGTGCCAGCAGTTACGGCCTCAGCGGGACCTACAATGAGCAGTTCTTC. Translating gives CASSYGLSGTYNEQFF.

This sequence joins TRBV10-1 and TRBJ2-1, with no clear D. Trimming took 4 bases from V and 9 from J, leaving 16 bases between them. This CDR3 comprises 14 residues. Germline V gene data show CDR1 as WNHNN and CDR2 as SYGVQD (reference sequence). CDR3 in DNA: TGCGCCAGCAGTGCCTTGACCCCGTTAGCTGAGCAGTTCTTC. This encodes CASSALTPLAEQFF.

This clone came up many times. The rearrangement links TRBV6-2 or TRBV6-3 to TRBJ1-1; D gene uncertain. Trimming stripped 5 bases from V and 7 bases from J, with 14 bases between. Germline lookup yields CDR1 MNHEY and CDR2 SVGEGT. This CDR3 is built from 13 residues. CDR3 in DNA: TGTGCCAGCAGTAGTCGGACTGCATTTGAAGCTTTCTTT. Its translation: CASSSRTAFEAFF.

The chain joins TRBV6-5 to TRBJ2-1; 8 positions agree with TRBD1. Germline CDR1 and CDR2: MNHEY and SVGAGI. The CDR3 runs 15 residues. Germline trimming cut 1 base from V and 5 bases from J; bases unmatched to any gene: 4. The CDR3 loop reads CASSYLGTGNNEQFF. As DNA, the CDR3 is TGTGCCAGCAGTTACTTGGGGACAGGAAACAATGAGCAGTTCTTC.

In DNA, the CDR3 is TGTGCCAGTAGGACAGAAATGAACACTGAAGCTTTCTTT. It encodes CASRTEMNTEAFF. This chain links TRBV19 with TRBJ1-1; weak D call: TRBD1 (5 bases). The V end lost 6 bases, the J end lost 0 bases, and 8 bases lay between the germline ends. The CDR3 runs to 13 residues. The germline V gene encodes CDR1 LNHDA and CDR2 SQIVND (reference sequence).

V gene TRBV3-1 (or the pseudogene TRBV3-2) combines with J gene TRBJ2-7; D is possibly TRBD2 (6 bases). Trimming took 1 base from V and 1 from J, leaving 14 bases between them. Germline assignment: CDR1 LGHDT and CDR2 YNNKEL (reference sequence). The CDR3 is made up of 16 amino acids. Here the CDR3 reads CASSQVRNRGSYEQYF. CDR3 nucleotide sequence: TGTGCCAGCAGCCAAGTCCGAAATCGGGGGTCCTACGAGCAGTACTTC.